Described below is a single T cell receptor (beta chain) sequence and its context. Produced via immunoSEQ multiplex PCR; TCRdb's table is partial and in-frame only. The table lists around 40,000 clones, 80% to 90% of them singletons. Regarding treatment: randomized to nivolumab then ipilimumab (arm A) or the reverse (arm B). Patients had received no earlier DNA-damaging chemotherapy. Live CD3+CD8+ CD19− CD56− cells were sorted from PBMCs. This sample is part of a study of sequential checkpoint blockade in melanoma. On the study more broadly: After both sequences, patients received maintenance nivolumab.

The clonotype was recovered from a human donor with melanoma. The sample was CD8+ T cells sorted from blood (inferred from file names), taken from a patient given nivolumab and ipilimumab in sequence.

The CDR3 here is CASSWGQGVVADTEAFF. The DNA for the CDR3 is TGTGCCAGCAGCTGGGGACAGGGGGTGGTGGCCGACACTGAAGCTTTCTTT. The chain is built from TRBV5-4 and TRBJ1-1; 11 nucleotides line up with TRBD1. The V segment lost 3 bases and the J segment 3 bases; nucleotides outside the gene matches: 10. The CDR3 covers 17 residues. Germline CDR1 reads SGHNT; CDR2 reads YYREEE (reference sequence). Together with reference TRBV5-4 and TRBJ1-1, the CDR3 gives the full variable domain: ETGVTQSPTHLIKTRGQQVTLRCSSQSGHNTVSWYQQALGQGPQFIFQYYREEENGRGNFPPRFSGLQFPNYSSELNVNALELDDSALYLCASSWGQGVVADTEAFFGQGTRLTVV.